This T cell receptor (beta chain) comes out of a study of T cell responses to AZD1222 COVID-19 vaccine. This clone was picked up a small number of times. Germline-derived CDR1 and CDR2 are SNHLY and FYNNEI. V lost 3 bases to trimming and J lost 6 bases, with 12 bases between them. CDR3 length equals 15 residues. Profiling relied on immunoSEQ multiplex PCR, and the TCRdb table lists in-frame clones only, not all of them. The sample lists some 150,000 clones, around 88% occurring once. Source: peripheral blood, taken on day 0 of AZD1222 vaccination. This TCR was recovered from an adult in good health. The V gene is TRBV2, the J gene TRBJ1-6; possible D gene TRBD1, 5 bases. Here the CDR3 reads CASSDQGRTNSPLHF. CDR3 coding DNA: TGTGCCAGCAGTGATCAGGGACGGACTAATTCACCCCTCCACTTT.